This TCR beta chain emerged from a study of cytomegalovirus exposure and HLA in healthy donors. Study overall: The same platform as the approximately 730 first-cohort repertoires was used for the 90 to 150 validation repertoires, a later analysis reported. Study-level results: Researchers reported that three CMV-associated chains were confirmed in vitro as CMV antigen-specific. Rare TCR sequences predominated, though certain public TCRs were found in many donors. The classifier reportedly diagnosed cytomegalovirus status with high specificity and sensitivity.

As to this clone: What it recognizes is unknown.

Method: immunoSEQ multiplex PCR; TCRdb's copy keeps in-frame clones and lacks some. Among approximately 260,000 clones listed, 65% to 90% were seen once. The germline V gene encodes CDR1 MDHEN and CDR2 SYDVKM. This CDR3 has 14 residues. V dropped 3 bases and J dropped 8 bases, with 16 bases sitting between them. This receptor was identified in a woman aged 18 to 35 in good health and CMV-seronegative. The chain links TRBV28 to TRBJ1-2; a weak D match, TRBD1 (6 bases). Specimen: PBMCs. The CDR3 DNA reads TGTGCCAGCAGTTTCGTACACAGGGTCTCCGGCTACACCTTC. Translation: CASSFVHRVSGYTF.